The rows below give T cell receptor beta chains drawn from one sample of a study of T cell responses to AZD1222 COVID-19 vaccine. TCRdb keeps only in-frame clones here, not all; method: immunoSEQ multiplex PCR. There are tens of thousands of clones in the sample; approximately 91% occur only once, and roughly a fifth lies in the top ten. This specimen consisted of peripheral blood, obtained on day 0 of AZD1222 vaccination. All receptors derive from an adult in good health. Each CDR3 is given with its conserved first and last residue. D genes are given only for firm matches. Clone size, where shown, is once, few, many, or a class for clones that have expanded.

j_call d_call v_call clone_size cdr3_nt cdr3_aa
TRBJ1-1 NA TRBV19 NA TGTGCCAGTAGTAAGACTGAACAGGTCGGAACTGAAGCTTTCTTT CASSKTEQVGTEAFF
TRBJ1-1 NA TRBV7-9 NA TGTGCCAGCAGCCTCGGGGGTATGACTGAAGCTTTCTTT CASSLGGMTEAFF
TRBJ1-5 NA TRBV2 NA TGTGCCAGCAGTAACCCCAGGAGAGGGGGAGTTCAGCCCCAGCATTTT CASSNPRRGGVQPQHF
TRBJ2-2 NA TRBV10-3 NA TGTGCCATCAGTCCGTCCGAAGGGGAGCTGTTTTTT CAISPSEGELFF
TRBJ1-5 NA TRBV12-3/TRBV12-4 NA TGTGCCAGCAGTTTGAGTCAGCCCCAGCATTTT CASSLSQPQHF
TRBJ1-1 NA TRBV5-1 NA TGCGCCAGCAGCTTGGAGTTGGTGAACACTGAAGCTTTCTTT CASSLELVNTEAFF
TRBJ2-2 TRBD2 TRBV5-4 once TGTGCCAGCAGCTTGGGTGGACTAGCGACAACCGGGGAGCTGTTTTTT CASSLGGLATTGELFF
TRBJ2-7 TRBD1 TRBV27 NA TGTGCCAGCAGTTTACCCGGGACAGGGTTATCCGAGCAGTACTTC CASSLPGTGLSEQYF
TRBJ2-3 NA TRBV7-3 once TGTGCCAGCAGCCCACAGTCCGGTACCACAGATACGCAGTATTTT CASSPQSGTTDTQYF
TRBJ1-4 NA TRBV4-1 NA TGCGCCAGCAGCCATAAGACTCGTGAAGAAAAACTGTTTTTT CASSHKTREEKLFF
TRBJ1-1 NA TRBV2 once TGTGCCAGCAGTGAAGGCAGGATCCCTTTCTTT CASSEGRIPFF
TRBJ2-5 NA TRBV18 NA TGTGCCAGCTCACCACCAGGGACTGGCCAAGAGACCCAGTACTTC CASSPPGTGQETQYF
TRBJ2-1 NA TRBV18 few TGTGCCAGCTCACCACCTGGAGGAACTATGCCGTTCTTC CASSPPGGTMPFF
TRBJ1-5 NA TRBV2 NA TGTGCCAGCGGGCAGTTTCTCAATCAGCCCCAGCATTTT CASGQFLNQPQHF
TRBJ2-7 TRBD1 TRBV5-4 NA TGTGCCAGCAGCTTGCCCCCCGGGACAGGAACCTACGAGCAGTACTTC CASSLPPGTGTYEQYF
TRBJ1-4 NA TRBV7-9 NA TGTGCCAGCAGCCCCCTAGGTCTAGACACGAATGAAAAACTGTTTTTT CASSPLGLDTNEKLFF
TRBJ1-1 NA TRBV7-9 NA TGTGCCAGCTTTTCCGATGGGCAGGAAGCTTTCTTT CASFSDGQEAFF
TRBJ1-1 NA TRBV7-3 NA TGTGCCAGCAGCTTAACTGGACAGGAAGCTTTCTTT CASSLTGQEAFF
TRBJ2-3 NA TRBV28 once TGTGCCGCCAGAAACCACCGGGGGCCAGTGACAGATACGCAGTATTTT CAARNHRGPVTDTQYF
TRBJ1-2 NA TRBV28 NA TGTGCCAGCACTCTTGATTTGAACTATGGCTACACCTTC CASTLDLNYGYTF
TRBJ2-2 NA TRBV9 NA TGTGCCAGCAGCGTAGTAGCTAGCGATTTAGGTGGGGAGCTGTTTTTT CASSVVASDLGGELFF
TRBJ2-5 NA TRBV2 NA TGTGCCACAGGGCGGGACAGTCGAGAGACCCAGTACTTC CATGRDSRETQYF
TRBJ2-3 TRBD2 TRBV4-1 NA TGCGCCAGCAGCCAGGTCGGGACTAGGGCTTATAATACGCAGTATTTT CASSQVGTRAYNTQYF
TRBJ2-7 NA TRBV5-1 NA TGCGCCAGCAGCTTGGCGGGAGAGCACGACGAGCAGTACTTC CASSLAGEHDEQYF
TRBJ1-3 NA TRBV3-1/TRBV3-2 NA TGTGCCAGCAGCCAAGATGGTTGGGGATTGAGAAACACCATATATTTT CASSQDGWGLRNTIYF
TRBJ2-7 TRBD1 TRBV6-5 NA TGTGCCAGCAGTTACCTAAGGACAGGGGTAAGCGAGCAGTACTTC CASSYLRTGVSEQYF
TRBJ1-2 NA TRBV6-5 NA TGTGCCAGCAGTTTACAACACGGAGTAAACTATGGCTACACCTTC CASSLQHGVNYGYTF
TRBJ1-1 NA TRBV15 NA TGTGCCACCAGCAGAGAACGGGGGTGGGATGAAGCTTTCTTT CATSRERGWDEAFF
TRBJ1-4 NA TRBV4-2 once TGTGCCAGCAGCCAAGAAGGGCTAAGGGAAAAACTGTTTTTT CASSQEGLREKLFF
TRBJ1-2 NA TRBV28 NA TGTGCCAGCAGTTTCCTACAGGCGGGGGGCTACACCTTC CASSFLQAGGYTF
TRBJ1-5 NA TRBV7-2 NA TGTGCCAGCACCCTAGGGGCAGGGATGGGCAATCAGCCCCAGCATTTT CASTLGAGMGNQPQHF
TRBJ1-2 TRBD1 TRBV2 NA TGTGCCAGCAGTCCTCAACAGGGGGTCTATGGCTACACCTTC CASSPQQGVYGYTF
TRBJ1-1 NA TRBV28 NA TGTGCCAGCACGCTTGACCAGAACACTGAAGCTTTCTTT CASTLDQNTEAFF
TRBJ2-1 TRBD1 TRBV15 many TGTGCCACCAGCAGAGATAGGCGGACAGGGAACAATGAGCAGTTCTTC CATSRDRRTGNNEQFF
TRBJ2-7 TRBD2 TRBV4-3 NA TGCGCCAGCAGCCAAGATCGGGGGGGCCTCTACGAGCAGTACTTC CASSQDRGGLYEQYF
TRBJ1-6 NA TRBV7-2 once TGTGCCAGCAGCGAAGGGGCCCACAATTCACCCCTCCACTTT CASSEGAHNSPLHF
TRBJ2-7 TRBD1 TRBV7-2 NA TGTGCCAGCAGCTTTACGACAGGGCTACAAGGGGAGCAGTACTTC CASSFTTGLQGEQYF
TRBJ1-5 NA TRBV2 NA TGTGCCAGCAGTGAGCCGGGGGCTTTATTTCAGCCCCAGCATTTT CASSEPGALFQPQHF
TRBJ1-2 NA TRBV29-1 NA TGCAGCGTTGACGGCACCCAAGGCTACACCTTC CSVDGTQGYTF
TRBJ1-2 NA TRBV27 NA TGTGCCAGCAGTTTATCAACCCCAAGGGGGGATTCTAACTATGGCTACACCTTC CASSLSTPRGDSNYGYTF
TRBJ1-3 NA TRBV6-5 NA TGTGCCAGCAGTATAAGGGGTAGTAGGAACACCATATATTTT CASSIRGSRNTIYF
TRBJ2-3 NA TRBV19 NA TGTGCCAGTCACTCCCCTAACACAGATACGCAGTATTTT CASHSPNTDTQYF
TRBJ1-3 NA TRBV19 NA TGTGCCACCACGGTGAAGACGGCTGGAAACACCATATATTTT CATTVKTAGNTIYF
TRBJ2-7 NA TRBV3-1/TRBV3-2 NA TGTGCCAGCAGCCAAGGTTCGCCGAACTCCTACGAGCAGTACTTC CASSQGSPNSYEQYF
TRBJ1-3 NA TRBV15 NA TGTGCCACCAGCAGATACGACGGTTACTCTGGAAACACCATATATTTT CATSRYDGYSGNTIYF
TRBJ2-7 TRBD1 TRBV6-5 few TGTGCCAGCAGCTTGGGACAGCGCTACGAGCAGTACTTC CASSLGQRYEQYF
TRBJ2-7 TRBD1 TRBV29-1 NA TGCAGCGTTGATCGAGAAGGGGACAGAGGTACCTACGAGCAGTACTTC CSVDREGDRGTYEQYF
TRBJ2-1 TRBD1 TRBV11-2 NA TGTGCCAGCAGCTTATTTACAGGGGCCAGAGAGCAGTTCTTC CASSLFTGAREQFF
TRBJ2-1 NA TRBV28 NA TGTGCCAGCAAACGGGAGATCTACAATGAGCAGTTCTTC CASKREIYNEQFF
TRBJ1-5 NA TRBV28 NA TGTGCCACAAATAAGGGTTATCAGCCCCAGCATTTT CATNKGYQPQHF
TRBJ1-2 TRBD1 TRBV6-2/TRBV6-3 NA TGTGCCAGCAGTATACCCTCGACGGGACAGTCAGGTGGCTACACCTTC CASSIPSTGQSGGYTF
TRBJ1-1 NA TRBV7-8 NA TGTGCCAGCAGCATGACAGGTTTGAACACTGAAGCTTTCTTT CASSMTGLNTEAFF
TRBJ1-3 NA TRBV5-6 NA TGTGCCAGCAGCTTGGTAGGCAGCCGATCTGGAAACACCATATATTTT CASSLVGSRSGNTIYF
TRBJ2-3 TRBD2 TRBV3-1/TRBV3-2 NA TGTGCCAGCAGCCAAGAGCGGGGGGGCACAGATACGCAGTATTTT CASSQERGGTDTQYF
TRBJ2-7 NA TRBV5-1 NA TGCGCCAGCAGCTTGGATCTAGCCCCCTACGAGCAGTACTTC CASSLDLAPYEQYF
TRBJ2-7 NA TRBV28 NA TGTGCCAGCAGGGAAAGCTACGAGCAGTACTTC CASRESYEQYF
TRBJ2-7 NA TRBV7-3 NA TGTGCCAGCAGCCCCACTGGACGGACCTACGAGCAGTACTTC CASSPTGRTYEQYF
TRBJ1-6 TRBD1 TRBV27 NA TGTGCCAGCAGTTCCGGACAGGGGAATTCACCCCTCCACTTT CASSSGQGNSPLHF
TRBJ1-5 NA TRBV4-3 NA TGCGCCAGCAGCCAAGAAGATTCACGAAATAGCAATCAGCCCCAGCATTTT CASSQEDSRNSNQPQHF
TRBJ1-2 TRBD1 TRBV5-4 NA TGTGCCAGCAGACCCCGGGACAGACTAGCTAACTATGGCTACACCTTC CASRPRDRLANYGYTF